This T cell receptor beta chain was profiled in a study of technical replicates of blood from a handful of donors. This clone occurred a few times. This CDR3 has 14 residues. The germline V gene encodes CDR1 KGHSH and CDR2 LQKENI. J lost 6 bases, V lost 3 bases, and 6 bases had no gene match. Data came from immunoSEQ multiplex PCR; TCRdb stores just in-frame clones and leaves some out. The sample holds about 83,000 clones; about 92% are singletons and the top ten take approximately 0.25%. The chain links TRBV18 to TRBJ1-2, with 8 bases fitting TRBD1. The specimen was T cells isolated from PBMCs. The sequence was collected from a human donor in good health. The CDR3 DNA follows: TGTGCCAGCTCACCTCCGGGACAGGCTCATGGCTACACCTTC. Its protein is CASSPPGQAHGYTF.